This T cell receptor beta chain emerged from a study of cytomegalovirus exposure and HLA in healthy donors. Primers for the PCR totalled 60 Vbeta and 13 Jbeta. TCRdb keeps only in-frame clones here, not all; method: immunoSEQ multiplex PCR. The sample includes about 190,000 clones, approximately 78% seen only once; the top ten take less than 0.85%. The CDR3 has 14 amino acids. Germline lookup yields CDR1 MNHNS and CDR2 SASEGT. Trimming shortened V by 2 bases and J by 4 bases, and 11 bases separated the two germline ends. The chain has TRBV6-1 and TRBJ1-2; D uncertain. Sequencing was carried out using PBMCs. This TCR was sampled from a woman younger than 35 in good health and CMV-seronegative. The CDR3: CASSEFRVSYGYTF. CDR3 DNA sequence: TGTGCCAGCAGTGAATTCCGTGTCTCCTATGGCTACACCTTC.